The 26 T cell receptor beta chains below were found in one sample sequenced in a study of beta chain features in type 1 diabetes (dated by TCRdb to 2016 to 2019). Results the study describes overall, beyond this receptor: Type 1 diabetes patients showed a moderate but significant shortening of TCRB CDR3 length in all four CD4+ subsets.

What these receptors recognize is not known. Receptors were amplified or captured by the immunoSEQ multiplex PCR assay. The entire isolated RNA was reverse transcribed using the High Capacity cDNA Reverse Transcription Kit, and thus expressed TCRB transcripts were sequenced. TCRdb's version of the immuneACCESS table is confined to in-frame rearrangements and falls short of the full clone set. An unresolved V gene accounts for under half of the shortfall where checked; the remainder is of unknown origin. The sample table holds about 700,000 clones, of which 13% were seen once. In total, the top ten clones hold approximately 0.02% of the sample. Specimen: naive CD4+ T cells from blood. Per the publication, the cell subset or site label means: true naive CD4+ T cells. The receptor set was obtained from a man between 18 and 29 years old with type 1 diabetes.

A few counts support this clone. The chain has TRBV30 and TRBJ2-5; 7 bases map to TRBD1. V dropped 4 bases and J dropped 2; count of bases not matched to a gene: 7. The CDR3 covers 14 residues. Germline V lookup: CDR1 GTSNPN, CDR2 SVGIG (reference sequence). The CDR3 region is CAWTPGQIQETQYF. CDR3 nucleotide sequence: TGTGCCTGGACCCCGGGACAGATACAAGAGACCCAGTACTTC.

The chain combines TRBV21-1 with TRBJ1-2; the table calls TRBD1, which could not be checked here. TRBV21-1 has pseudogene status. The CDR3 length is 17 residues. The CDR3 bases are TGTGCCAGCAGCAAAATAGGGGCAGCTCGGAACAACTATGGCTACACCTTC. Amino acid sequence: CASSKIGAARNNYGYTF.

The table lists this clone with a few counts. This chain joins TRBV5-1 and TRBJ2-2; D gene uncertain. With 4 bases removed from V and 5 bases from J, the gap between germline ends came to 18 bases. The CDR3 consists of 16 residues. Germline CDR1 and CDR2: SGHRS and YFSETQ. CDR3 DNA sequence: TGCGCCAGCAGCCCACAAATTGGAGAGGCAACCGGGGAGCTGTTTTTT. The encoded protein is CASSPQIGEATGELFF.

This clone was found a few times. The CDR3 DNA follows: TGTGCCACCAGCAGAGATTTGGCCGGGGAGCTGTTTTTT. It codes for CATSRDLAGELFF. The chain uses TRBV15 and TRBJ2-2; D uncertain. CDR1 is LNHNV, CDR2 YYDKDF, per germline (reference sequence). This CDR3 region has 13 residues. The V end was cut by 0 bases, the J end by 6 bases, with 5 bases between.

The table lists this clone with a few counts. The chain combines TRBV4-1 with TRBJ2-1; D is unresolved. Trimming removed 4 bases at V and 12 bases at J, with 22 bases between. The CDR3 sequence is 15 residues long. CDR1 and CDR2 from the germline V gene are MGHRA and YSYEKL. The CDR3 DNA follows: TGCGCCAGCAGCCTACCAGTTGTCCTGGCCAAGGGGCAGTTCTTC. Residues: CASSLPVVLAKGQFF.

This clone came up a few times. DNA for the CDR3: TGTGCCACACAAGCGGGGGGCACGGAGACCCAGTACTTC. Its protein product is CATQAGGTETQYF. This chain joins TRBV10-3 and TRBJ2-5; 9 bases line up with TRBD2. The ends lost 10 bases at V and 5 bases at J; junction bases unmatched: 8. Germline values: CDR1 ENHRY, CDR2 SYGVKD. The CDR3 extends over 13 amino acids.

V gene TRBV7-3 combines with J gene TRBJ2-5; D is tentatively TRBD1 or TRBD2 (5 bases each). The germline V gene encodes CDR1 SGHTA and CDR2 FQGTGA. V shed 0 bases and J shed 6 bases, with 11 bases lying between them. This CDR3 comprises 14 residues. Here the CDR3 reads CASSLTPRGQTQYF. DNA for the CDR3: TGTGCCAGCAGCTTAACCCCCCGGGGACAGACCCAGTACTTC.

This clone was seen more than once but under ten times. Different DNA sequences within this sample yield the same CDR3. The chain combines TRBV10-1 with TRBJ2-2; D remains ambiguous. The germline gives CDR1 WNHNN, CDR2 SYGVQD (reference sequence). The CDR3 has 12 residues. V lost 3 bases and J lost 5, with 4 bases in between. This CDR3 is CASSDGTGELFF. CDR3 nucleotides: TGCGCCAGCAGTGATGGGACCGGGGAGCTGTTTTTT.

This chain connects TRBV7-2 to TRBJ1-5; 9 bases are shared with TRBD1. Germline assignment: CDR1 SGHTA and CDR2 FQGNSA. The J segment lost 4 bases and the V segment lost 9 bases, leaving 22 bases of the junction unmatched. The CDR3 contains 19 residues. Here the CDR3 reads CARTPRDRDWTHFNQPQHF. CDR3 nucleotide sequence: TGTGCCAGGACCCCCCGGGACAGGGACTGGACGCACTTTAATCAGCCCCAGCATTTT. The complete variable domain, with remaining parts taken from reference TRBV7-2 and TRBJ1-5, reads GAGVSQSPSNKVTEKGKDVELRCDPISGHTALYWYRQSLGQGLEFLIYFQGNSAPDKSGLPSDRFSAERTGGSVSTLTIQRTQQEDSAVYLCARTPRDRDWTHFNQPQHFGDGTRLSIL.

The sample holds a few counts of this clone. This sequence joins TRBV4-1 and TRBJ1-5, with TRBD1 as a possible D gene (5 bases). CDR3 length: 14 residues. Germline CDR1 is MGHRA and CDR2 is YSYEKL. V was cut by 1 base and J by 3 bases, with 7 bases left in between. The chain's CDR3 is CASSQVRDNQPQHF. CDR3 DNA sequence: TGCGCCAGCAGCCAAGTCAGGGACAATCAGCCCCAGCATTTT.

This clone was observed a few times. CDR3 coding DNA: TGTGCCAGCAGCGTAGCTCCAGGGGAGGCCACTGAAGCTTTCTTT. Translated, it gives CASSVAPGEATEAFF. This chain connects TRBV9 to TRBJ1-1, with a possible D match to TRBD1 (6 bases). With 0 bases removed from V and 4 bases from J, the gap between germline ends came to 13 bases. This CDR3 contains 15 residues. CDR1 SGDLS and CDR2 YYNGEE come from the germline V gene.

The chain combines TRBV7-2 with TRBJ2-7, with a possible D match to TRBD1 (5 bases). V gave up 5 bases and J gave up 3 bases, with 14 bases separating them. Germline V gene data show CDR1 as SGHTA and CDR2 as FQGNSA. The CDR3 extends over 14 amino acids. The DNA for the CDR3 is TGTGCCAGCAGCCAAGGGGCAAGCCTCTACGAGCAGTACTTC. This gives the protein CASSQGASLYEQYF.

V is TRBV6-5 and J is TRBJ2-1, with 7 bases lining up with TRBD1. There are 13 residues in the CDR3. Germline trimming cut 6 bases from V and 6 bases from J; bases unmatched to any gene: 5. In germline, CDR1 is MNHEY, CDR2 SVGAGI. The CDR3 region has the DNA TGTGCCAGCAGAAAGACAGGGAGCAATGAGCAGTTCTTC. It yields the protein CASRKTGSNEQFF.

The chain employs TRBV6-4 and TRBJ2-3, with D perhaps matching TRBD2 (6 bases). In germline, CDR1 is MRHNA, CDR2 SNTAGT. There are 15 residues in the CDR3. V was pared by 2 bases and J by 3 bases, with 12 bases between. Here the CDR3 DNA reads TGTGCCAGCAGTGACCGGGGGAGTAGGACAGATACGCAGTATTTT. Translated: CASSDRGSRTDTQYF.

There are a few counts of this clone. This chain connects TRBV7-9 to TRBJ1-5, with D hard to call. V lost 0 bases, J lost 4 bases, and 7 bases lay in between. CDR3 length: 14 amino acids. Per the germline V gene, CDR1 is SEHNR and CDR2 is FQNEAQ (reference sequence). CDR3 coding DNA: TGTGCCAGCAGCTTAGCATACGAGAATCAGCCCCAGCATTTT. Protein sequence: CASSLAYENQPQHF.

This clone was seen a handful of times. This chain links TRBV2 with TRBJ2-3; a weak D match, TRBD1 (6 bases). V dropped 4 bases and J dropped 2 bases, with 13 bases sitting between them. Germline V CDR1 and CDR2: SNHLY, FYNNEI. The CDR3 loop spans 15 amino acids. The CDR3 loop reads CASSVDSPFTDTQYF. The CDR3 bases are TGTGCCAGCAGTGTGGACAGCCCTTTCACAGATACGCAGTATTTT.

This clone has a handful of counts. This chain uses TRBV11-2 with TRBJ2-1; TRBD1 matches 8 bases. Per germline, CDR1 SGHAT and CDR2 FQNNGV. There are 18 residues in the CDR3. V dropped 1 base and J dropped 3; count of bases not matched to a gene: 11. CDR3 sequence (DNA): TGTGCCAGCAGCTTAGCAGTGTCGGGACAGGACTACTACAATGAGCAGTTCTTC. Its translation: CASSLAVSGQDYYNEQFF.

This clone was counted a few times. This chain joins TRBV28 and TRBJ2-3; D remains ambiguous. Trimming took off 5 bases at V and 5 bases at J, with 20 bases between the two ends. The CDR3 extends over 16 amino acids. Germline V lookup: CDR1 MDHEN, CDR2 SYDVKM. CDR3 loop: CASSPASGGGGDTQYF. DNA for the CDR3: TGTGCCAGCAGTCCCGCATCGGGCGGCGGCGGAGATACGCAGTATTTT.

Only a few counts were recorded for this clone. The chain carries TRBV4-1 and TRBJ2-1; D is perhaps TRBD1 (5 bases). From germline, CDR1 is MGHRA and CDR2 YSYEKL. The V end was cut by 1 base, the J end by 9 bases, with 22 bases between. The CDR3 loop spans 17 amino acids. The CDR3 DNA reads as TGCGCCAGCAGCCAAGGGCATGGGAAAGGGGCCGCCCGTGAGCAGTTCTTC. It yields the protein CASSQGHGKGAAREQFF.

This clone has a handful of counts. The rearrangement joins TRBV5-1 to TRBJ2-2; D call uncertain. This CDR3 is 13 amino acids long. Germline values: CDR1 SGHRS, CDR2 YFSETQ. V lost 4 bases to trimming and J lost 2 bases, with 6 bases between them. The CDR3 DNA reads TGCGCCAGCAGCCAGGATAACACCGGGGAGCTGTTTTTT. Translation: CASSQDNTGELFF.

In this sample, this clone turned up a few times. The gene calls are TRBV15 and TRBJ1-1; the D gene is possibly TRBD1 (5 bases). This CDR3 comprises 15 residues. V lost 0 bases to trimming and J lost 6 bases, with 14 bases between them. In germline, CDR1 is LNHNV, CDR2 YYDKDF (reference sequence). The CDR3 sequence is CATSRERQGVAEAFF. DNA of the CDR3: TGTGCCACCAGCAGAGAGAGGCAGGGAGTGGCTGAAGCTTTCTTT.

The chain is built from TRBV30 and TRBJ1-1; possibly TRBD1 for D (5 bases). Between the trimmed V and J ends, which lost 3 bases and 2 bases, there was a span of 16 bases. The CDR3 is 15 residues long. Germline lookup yields CDR1 GTSNPN and CDR2 SVGIG (reference sequence). In DNA form, the CDR3 reads TGTGCCTGGAGGTCAATTCGACAGATAAACACTGAAGCTTTCTTT. Residues: CAWRSIRQINTEAFF.

This clone was seen more than once but under ten times. V usage is TRBV29-1 and J usage is TRBJ1-4; no firm D call. The CDR3 covers 11 residues. Deletions cut 7 bases from V and 4 bases from J, with 7 bases between. The germline V gene encodes CDR1 SQVTM and CDR2 ANQGSEA. The CDR3 reads CSARDNEKLFF. The CDR3, as DNA: TGCAGCGCGAGAGATAATGAAAAACTGTTTTTT.

With respect to this clone: Different DNA sequences within this sample yield the same CDR3. The CDR3 loop reads CSVADRGHTEAFF. In DNA, the CDR3 is TGCAGCGTTGCCGACAGGGGTCACACTGAAGCTTTCTTT. The genes are TRBV29-1 and TRBJ1-1; the match to TRBD1 covers 8 bases. Trimming took 4 bases from V and 3 from J; bases not matched to a gene: 4. The CDR3 runs to 13 residues. Germline CDR1 reads SQVTM; CDR2 reads ANQGSEA. The full variable domain, in which reference TRBV29-1 and TRBJ1-1 provide the parts outside the CDR3, is SAVISQKPSRDICQRGTSLTIQCQVDSQVTMMFWYRQQPGQSLTLIATANQGSEATYESGFVIDKFPISRPNLTFSTLTVSNMSPEDSSIYLCSVADRGHTEAFFGQGTRLTVV.

This sequence joins TRBV10-3 and TRBJ2-7; 9 bases align to TRBD1. Germline-derived CDR1 and CDR2 are ENHRY and SYGVKD. The J segment lost 4 bases and the V segment lost 2 bases, leaving 3 bases of the junction unmatched. CDR3 size: 14 residues. The CDR3 loop reads CAISEQGTGYEQYF. The CDR3 bases are TGTGCCATCAGTGAGCAGGGGACAGGGTACGAGCAGTACTTC.

A few counts support this clone. The CDR3 DNA reads TGTGCCAGCACCACGGACCCTGGCAACTACAATGAGCAGTTCTTC. It specifies CASTTDPGNYNEQFF. V gene TRBV11-2 combines with J gene TRBJ2-1; D is unclear. The CDR3 contains 15 residues. Germline-derived CDR1 and CDR2 are SGHAT and FQNNGV. Trimming removed 7 bases from V and 3 bases from J, with 16 bases in between. Using reference TRBV11-2 and TRBJ2-1 for the parts outside the CDR3, the full variable domain is EAGVAQSPRYKIIEKRQSVAFWCNPISGHATLYWYQQILGQGPKLLIQFQNNGVVDDSQLPKDRFSAERLKGVDSTLKIQPAKLEDSAVYLCASTTDPGNYNEQFFGPGTRLTVL.